This T cell receptor (beta chain) was sequenced during a study of response to subunit inactivated influenza vaccine. Between the trimmed V and J ends, which lost 4 bases and 0 bases, there was a span of 10 bases. This CDR3 is 16 amino acids long. Study-level findings and limits: The study's authors posited that every seasonal influenza vaccination enlists few new T cells.

This clonotype has only a few counts. Its cognate antigen is unknown. Each CDR3 protein is one row after TCRdb ran MiXCR on the RT-PCR reads. The sample holds hundreds of thousands of distinct CDR3 sequences, 11% to 15% seen once. The source was PBMCs from blood, collected 14 to 15 days before vaccination. This chain connects TRBV12-3 or TRBV12-4 to TRBJ2-6; no reliable D call. The TCR originated in a man aged 50 to 60 who received an inactivated influenza vaccine. CDR3 protein: CASSYLTSSGANVLTF. Here the CDR3 DNA reads TGTGCCAGCAGTTACCTGACCAGCTCTGGGGCCAACGTCCTGACTTTC.